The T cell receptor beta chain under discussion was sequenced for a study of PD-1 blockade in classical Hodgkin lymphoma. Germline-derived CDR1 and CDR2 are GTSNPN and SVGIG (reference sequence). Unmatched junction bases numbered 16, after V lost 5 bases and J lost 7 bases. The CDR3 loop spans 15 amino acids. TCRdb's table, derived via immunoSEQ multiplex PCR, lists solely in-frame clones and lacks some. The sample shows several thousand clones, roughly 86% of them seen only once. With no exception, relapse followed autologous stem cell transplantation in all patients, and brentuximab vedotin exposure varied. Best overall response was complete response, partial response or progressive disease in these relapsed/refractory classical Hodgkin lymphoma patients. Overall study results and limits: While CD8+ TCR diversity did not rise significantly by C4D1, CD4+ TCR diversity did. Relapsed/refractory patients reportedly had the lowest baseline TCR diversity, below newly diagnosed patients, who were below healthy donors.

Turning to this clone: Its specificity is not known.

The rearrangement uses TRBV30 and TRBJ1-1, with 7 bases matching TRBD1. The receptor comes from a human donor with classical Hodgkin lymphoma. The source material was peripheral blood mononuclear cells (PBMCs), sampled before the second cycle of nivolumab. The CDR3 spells CAWARRGRGRSEAFF. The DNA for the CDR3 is TGTGCCTGGGCTAGAAGGGGGCGCGGGAGGAGTGAAGCTTTCTTT. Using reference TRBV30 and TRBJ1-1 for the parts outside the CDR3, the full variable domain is SQTIHQWPATLVQPVGSPLSLECTVEGTSNPNLYWYRQAAGRGLQLLFYSVGIGQISSEVPQNLSASRPQDRQFILSSKKLLLSDSGFYLCAWARRGRGRSEAFFGQGTRLTVV.